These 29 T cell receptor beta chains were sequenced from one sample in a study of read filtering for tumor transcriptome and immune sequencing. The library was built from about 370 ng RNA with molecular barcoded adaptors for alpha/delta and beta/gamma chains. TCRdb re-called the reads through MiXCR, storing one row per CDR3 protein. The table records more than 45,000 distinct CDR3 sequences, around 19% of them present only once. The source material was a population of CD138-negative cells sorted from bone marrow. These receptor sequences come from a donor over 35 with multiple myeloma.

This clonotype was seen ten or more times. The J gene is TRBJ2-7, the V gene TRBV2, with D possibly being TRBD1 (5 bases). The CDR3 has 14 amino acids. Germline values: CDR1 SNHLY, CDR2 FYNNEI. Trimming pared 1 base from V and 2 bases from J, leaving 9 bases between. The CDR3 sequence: CASSEGGYPYEQYF. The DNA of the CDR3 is TGTGCCAGCAGTGAAGGGGGCTACCCCTACGAGCAGTACTTC.

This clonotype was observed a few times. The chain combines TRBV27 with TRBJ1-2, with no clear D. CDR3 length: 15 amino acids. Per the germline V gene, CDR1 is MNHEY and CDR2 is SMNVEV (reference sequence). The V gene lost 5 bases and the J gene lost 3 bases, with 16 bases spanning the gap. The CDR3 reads CASSPKKWGDYGYTF. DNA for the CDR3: TGTGCCAGCAGTCCGAAAAAATGGGGAGACTATGGCTACACCTTC.

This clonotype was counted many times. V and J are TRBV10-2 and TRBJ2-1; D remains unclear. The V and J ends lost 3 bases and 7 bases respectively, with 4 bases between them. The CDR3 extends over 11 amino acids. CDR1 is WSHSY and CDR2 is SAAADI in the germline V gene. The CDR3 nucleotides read TGCGCCAGCAGTGAATCTAATGAGCAGTTCTTC. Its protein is CASSESNEQFF.

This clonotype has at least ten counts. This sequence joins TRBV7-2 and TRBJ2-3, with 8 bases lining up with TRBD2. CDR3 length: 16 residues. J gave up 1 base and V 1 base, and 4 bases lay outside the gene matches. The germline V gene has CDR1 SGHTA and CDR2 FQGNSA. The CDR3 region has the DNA TGTGCCAGCAGCTTAGTCGCGGGAGGTGGCACAGATACGCAGTATTTT. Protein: CASSLVAGGGTDTQYF.

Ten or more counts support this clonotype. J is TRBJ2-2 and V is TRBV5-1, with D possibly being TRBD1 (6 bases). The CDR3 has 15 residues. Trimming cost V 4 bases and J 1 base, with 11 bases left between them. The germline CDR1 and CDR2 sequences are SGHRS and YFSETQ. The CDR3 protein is CASSIQTGNTGELFF. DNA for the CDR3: TGCGCCAGCAGCATACAGACAGGGAACACCGGGGAGCTGTTTTTT.

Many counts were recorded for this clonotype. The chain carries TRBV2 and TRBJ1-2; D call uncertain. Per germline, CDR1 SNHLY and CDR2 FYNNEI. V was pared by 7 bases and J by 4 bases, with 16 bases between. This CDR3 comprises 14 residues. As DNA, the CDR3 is TGTGCCAGCATCGGCGGGCAGCGAGGCTATGGCTACACCTTC. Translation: CASIGGQRGYGYTF.

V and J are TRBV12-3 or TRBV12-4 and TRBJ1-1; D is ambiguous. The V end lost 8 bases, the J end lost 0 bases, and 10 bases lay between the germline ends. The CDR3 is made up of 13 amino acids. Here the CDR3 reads CASGEVVNTEAFF. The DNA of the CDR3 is TGTGCCAGCGGAGAGGTTGTGAACACTGAAGCTTTCTTT.

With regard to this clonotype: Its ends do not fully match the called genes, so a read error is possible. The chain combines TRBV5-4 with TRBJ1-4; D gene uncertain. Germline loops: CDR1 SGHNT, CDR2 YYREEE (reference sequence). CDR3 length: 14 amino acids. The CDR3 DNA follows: TGTGCCAACAGCCTCGGCGGCATTAATGAAAAACTGTTTTTT. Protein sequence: CANSLGGINEKLFF.

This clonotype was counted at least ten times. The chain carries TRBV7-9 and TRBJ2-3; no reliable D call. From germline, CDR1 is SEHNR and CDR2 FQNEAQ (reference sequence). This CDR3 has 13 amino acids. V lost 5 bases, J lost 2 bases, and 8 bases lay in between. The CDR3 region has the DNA TGTGCCAGCAGCACTACTTCCACAGATACGCAGTATTTT. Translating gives CASSTTSTDTQYF.

The CDR3 spells CSVGGIGQPQHF. CDR3 coding DNA: TGCAGCGTCGGAGGGATCGGTCAGCCCCAGCATTTT. This sequence joins TRBV29-1 and TRBJ1-5; D is unclear. Per the germline V gene, CDR1 is SQVTM and CDR2 is ANQGSEA. The V end lost 6 bases, the J end lost 6 bases, and 12 bases lay between the germline ends. This CDR3 comprises 12 residues.

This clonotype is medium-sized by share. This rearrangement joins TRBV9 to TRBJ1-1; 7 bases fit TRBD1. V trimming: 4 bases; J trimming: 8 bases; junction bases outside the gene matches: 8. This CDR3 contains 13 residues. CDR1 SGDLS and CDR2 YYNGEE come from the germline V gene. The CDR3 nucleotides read TGTGCCAGCAGCCCCGGGACAGCCACCGAAGCTTTCTTT. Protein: CASSPGTATEAFF.

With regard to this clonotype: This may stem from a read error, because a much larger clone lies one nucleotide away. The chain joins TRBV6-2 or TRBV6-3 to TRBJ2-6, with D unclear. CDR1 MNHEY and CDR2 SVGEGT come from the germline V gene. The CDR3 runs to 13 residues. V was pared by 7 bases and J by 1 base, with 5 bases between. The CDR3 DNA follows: TGTGCCAGCATAGATTCTGGGGCCAACGTCCTGACTTTC. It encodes CASIDSGANVLTF.

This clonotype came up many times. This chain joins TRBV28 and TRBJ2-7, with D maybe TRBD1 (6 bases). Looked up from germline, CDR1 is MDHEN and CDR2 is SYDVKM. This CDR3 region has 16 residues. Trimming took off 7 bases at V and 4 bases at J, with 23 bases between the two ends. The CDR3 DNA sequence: TGTGCCAGCAACCTCAAAGGATGGACAGCGATATACGAGCAGTACTTC. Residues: CASNLKGWTAIYEQYF.

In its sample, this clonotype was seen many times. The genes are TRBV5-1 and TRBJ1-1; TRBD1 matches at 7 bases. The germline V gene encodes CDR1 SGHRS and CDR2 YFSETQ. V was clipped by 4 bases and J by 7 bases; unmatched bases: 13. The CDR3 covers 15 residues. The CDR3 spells CASSLEPRQGSEAFF. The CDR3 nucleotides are TGCGCCAGCAGCCTCGAACCCCGACAGGGAAGTGAAGCTTTCTTT.

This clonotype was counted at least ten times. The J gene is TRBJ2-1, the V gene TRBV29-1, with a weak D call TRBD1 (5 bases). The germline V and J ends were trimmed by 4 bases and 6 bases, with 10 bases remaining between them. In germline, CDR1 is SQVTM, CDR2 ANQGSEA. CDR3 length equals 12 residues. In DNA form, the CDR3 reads TGCAGCGTTGTGCAGGGCTTCAATGAGCAGTTCTTC. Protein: CSVVQGFNEQFF.

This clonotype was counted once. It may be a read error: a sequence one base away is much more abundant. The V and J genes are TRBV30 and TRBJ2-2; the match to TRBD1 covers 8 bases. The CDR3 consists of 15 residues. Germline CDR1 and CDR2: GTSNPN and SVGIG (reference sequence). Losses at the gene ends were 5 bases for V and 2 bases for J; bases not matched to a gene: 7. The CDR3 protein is CAWEGQDYNTGELFF. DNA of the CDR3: TGTGCCTGGGAGGGACAGGACTATAACACCGGGGAGCTGTTTTTT.

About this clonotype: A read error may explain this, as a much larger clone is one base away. The CDR3 coding sequence is TGTGCCAGCAGCCCCGCGGTGGGTAGCGGGGGGCTGGCAGATACGCAGTATTTT. Its protein is CASSPAVGSGGLADTQYF. The chain combines TRBV9 with TRBJ2-3; TRBD2 agrees at 10 bases. The junction had 15 bases not matched to a gene; V was cut back by 4 bases and J by 4 bases. Germline assignment: CDR1 SGDLS and CDR2 YYNGEE. The CDR3 length is 18 residues.

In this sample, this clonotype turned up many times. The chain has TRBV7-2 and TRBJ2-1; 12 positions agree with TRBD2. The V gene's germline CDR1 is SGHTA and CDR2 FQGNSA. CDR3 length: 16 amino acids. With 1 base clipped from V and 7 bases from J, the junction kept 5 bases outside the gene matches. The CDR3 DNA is TGTGCCAGCAGCTTAGGGCCCGGGACTAGCGGGAATGAGCAGTTCTTC. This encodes CASSLGPGTSGNEQFF.

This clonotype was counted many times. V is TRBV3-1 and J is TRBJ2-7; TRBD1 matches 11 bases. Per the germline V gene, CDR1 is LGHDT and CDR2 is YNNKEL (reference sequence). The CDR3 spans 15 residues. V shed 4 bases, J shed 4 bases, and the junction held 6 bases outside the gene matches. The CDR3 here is CASSPRTGGPYEQYF. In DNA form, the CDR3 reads TGTGCCAGCAGCCCCAGGACAGGGGGCCCTTACGAGCAGTACTTC.

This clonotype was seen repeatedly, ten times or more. This CDR3 reads CASSSQGTNTEAFF. CDR3 DNA sequence: TGTGCCAGCAGCTCGCAGGGGACGAACACTGAAGCTTTCTTT. V gene TRBV7-2 combines with J gene TRBJ1-1; weak D call: TRBD1 (6 bases). This CDR3 has 14 residues. Trimming left V 4 bases short and J 1 base short, with 10 bases between. Per the germline V gene, CDR1 is SGHTA and CDR2 is FQGNSA.

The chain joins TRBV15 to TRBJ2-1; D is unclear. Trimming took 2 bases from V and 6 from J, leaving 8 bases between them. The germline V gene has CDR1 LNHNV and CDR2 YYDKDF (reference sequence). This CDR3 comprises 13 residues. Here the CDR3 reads CATSRHPPNEQFF. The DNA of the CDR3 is TGTGCCACCAGCAGACACCCTCCCAATGAGCAGTTCTTC.

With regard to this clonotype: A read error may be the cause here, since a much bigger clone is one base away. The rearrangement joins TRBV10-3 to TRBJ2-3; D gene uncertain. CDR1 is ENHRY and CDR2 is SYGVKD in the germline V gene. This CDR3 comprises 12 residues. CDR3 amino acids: CTISESSYTQYF. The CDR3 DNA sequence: TGTACCATCAGTGAGTCCTCCTATACGCAGTATTTT.

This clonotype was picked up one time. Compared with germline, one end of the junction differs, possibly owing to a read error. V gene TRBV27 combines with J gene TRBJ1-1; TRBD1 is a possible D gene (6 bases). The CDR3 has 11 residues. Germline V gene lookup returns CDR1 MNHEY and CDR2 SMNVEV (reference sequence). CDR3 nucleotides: TGTGTCAGCTGCCGCGGACAGAAAGCTTTCTTT. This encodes CVSCRGQKAFF.

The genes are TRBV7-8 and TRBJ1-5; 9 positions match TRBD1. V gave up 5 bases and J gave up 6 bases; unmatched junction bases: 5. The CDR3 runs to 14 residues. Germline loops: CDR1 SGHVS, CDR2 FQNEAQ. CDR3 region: CASSPGTGSQPQHF. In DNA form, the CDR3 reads TGTGCCAGCAGCCCGGGGACAGGGAGTCAGCCCCAGCATTTT.

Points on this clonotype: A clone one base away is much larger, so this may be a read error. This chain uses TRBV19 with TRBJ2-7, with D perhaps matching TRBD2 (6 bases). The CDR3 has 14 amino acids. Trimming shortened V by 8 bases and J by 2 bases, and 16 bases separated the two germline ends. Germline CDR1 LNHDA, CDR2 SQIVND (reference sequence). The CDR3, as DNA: TGTGCCAGTCAGACTAGGAGTGGGGCCTACGAGCAGTACTTC. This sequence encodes CASQTRSGAYEQYF.

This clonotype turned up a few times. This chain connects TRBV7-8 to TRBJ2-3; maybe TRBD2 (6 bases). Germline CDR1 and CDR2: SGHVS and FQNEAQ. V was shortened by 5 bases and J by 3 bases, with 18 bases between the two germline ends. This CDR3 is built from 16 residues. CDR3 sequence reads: CASSRRGFLGTDTQYF. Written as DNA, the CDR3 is TGTGCCAGCAGCCGCCGGGGGTTCCTAGGAACAGATACGCAGTATTTT.

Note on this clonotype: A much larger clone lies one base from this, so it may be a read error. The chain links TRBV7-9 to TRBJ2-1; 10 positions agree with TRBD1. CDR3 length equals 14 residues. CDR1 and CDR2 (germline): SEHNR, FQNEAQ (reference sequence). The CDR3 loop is CASIKDRGTYEQLF. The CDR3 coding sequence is TGTGCCAGCATCAAGGACAGGGGGACCTATGAGCAGTTATTC.

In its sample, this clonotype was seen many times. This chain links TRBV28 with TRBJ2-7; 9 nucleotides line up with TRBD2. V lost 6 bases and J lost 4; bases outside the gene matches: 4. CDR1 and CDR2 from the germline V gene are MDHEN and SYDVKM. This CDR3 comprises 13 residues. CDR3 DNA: TGTGCCAGCAGGACTAGCGGCACATACGAGCAGTACTTC. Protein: CASRTSGTYEQYF.

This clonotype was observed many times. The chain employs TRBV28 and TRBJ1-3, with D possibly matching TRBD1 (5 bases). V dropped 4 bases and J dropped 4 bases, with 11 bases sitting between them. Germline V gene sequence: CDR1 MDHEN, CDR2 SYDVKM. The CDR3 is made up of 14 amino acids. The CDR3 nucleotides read TGTGCCAGCAGTTCCGGGGGATTGGGAAACACCATATATTTT. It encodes CASSSGGLGNTIYF.